These 24 T cell receptor beta chains were all obtained from the same sample, sequenced in a study of shared clonotypes between healthy human individuals (dated by TCRdb to 2020 to 2022). The library was produced with the immunoSEQ multiplex PCR assay. This immuneACCESS table, as held by TCRdb, lists in-frame sequences with V and J called but not all clones. Of the missing ones, under half trace to an unresolved V gene in checked studies; the others have no known cause. The sample contains about 1.1 million clones, about 72% of them found a single time. More than 0.85% of the sample rests with the top ten. What was sequenced was memory CD4+ T cells from PBMCs. Reading the label with the study, this specimen's cell subset or site is: CD45RA-negative fraction. These receptor sequences come from a man aged 18-30 years in good health. Some clones in this sample may be carry-over from other donors' samples.

This clone occurred many times. The rearrangement links TRBV12-5 to TRBJ1-2, with D possibly TRBD1 on 5 matching bases. Trimming stripped 0 bases from V and 5 bases from J, with 13 bases between. CDR3 length: 15 residues. CDR1 and CDR2 (germline): LGHNT, FRNRAP. CDR3 bases: TGTGCTAGTGGTTTGGTAACAGGAAGGATTTATGGCTACACCTTC. This gives the protein CASGLVTGRIYGYTF.

As regards this clone: This CDR3 is also generated by other DNA sequences in the sample. V gene TRBV30 combines with J gene TRBJ2-3; 7 nucleotides match TRBD2. There are 14 residues in the CDR3. CDR1 and CDR2 (germline): GTSNPN, SVGIG (reference sequence). Trimming took 0 bases from V and 1 from J; bases not matched to a gene: 1. The CDR3 loop reads CAWSVGGGTDTQYF. CDR3 nucleotide sequence: TGTGCCTGGAGTGTGGGGGGGGGCACAGATACGCAGTATTTT.

This clone was picked up a small number of times. The gene calls are TRBV30 and TRBJ1-4, with D possibly TRBD1 on 5 matching bases. CDR3 length: 11 amino acids. Germline V lookup: CDR1 GTSNPN, CDR2 SVGIG (reference sequence). The V and J ends lost 3 bases and 8 bases respectively, with 7 bases between them. The CDR3 DNA is TGTGCCTGGAGGGGGGAGGAAAAACTGTTTTTT. The encoded protein is CAWRGEEKLFF. Based on the CDR3 plus reference TRBV30 and TRBJ1-4, the full variable domain is SQTIHQWPATLVQPVGSPLSLECTVEGTSNPNLYWYRQAAGRGLQLLFYSVGIGQISSEVPQNLSASRPQDRQFILSSKKLLLSDSGFYLCAWRGEEKLFFGSGTQLSVL.

At least ten counts were recorded for this clone. This chain links TRBV2 with TRBJ1-5; D not resolved. This CDR3 region has 15 residues. CDR1 SNHLY and CDR2 FYNNEI come from the germline V gene. The V end was cut by 1 base, the J end by 5 bases, with 12 bases between. The CDR3, as DNA: TGTGCCAGCAGTGAAGGGGGATTCAGCGATCAGCCCCAGCATTTT. As protein: CASSEGGFSDQPQHF. The full variable domain, completed using reference TRBV2 and TRBJ1-5, is EPEVTQTPSHQVTQMGQEVILRCVPISNHLYFYWYRQILGQKVEFLVSFYNNEISEKSEIFDDQFSVERPDGSNFTLKIRSTKLEDSAMYFCASSEGGFSDQPQHFGDGTRLSIL.

This clone was recorded only once. The chain is built from TRBV28 and TRBJ2-1; D is tentatively TRBD1 or TRBD2 (6 bases each). V gave up 6 bases and J gave up 0 bases, with 15 bases separating them. The germline V gene has CDR1 MDHEN and CDR2 SYDVKM. The CDR3 is made up of 16 amino acids. CDR3 sequence (DNA): TGTGCCAGCAGCGACCCTCGGGGGCGCTCCTACAATGAGCAGTTCTTC. Protein product: CASSDPRGRSYNEQFF.

CDR3 loop: CASSLNPGTGGKTQYF. The CDR3 DNA reads as TGTGCCAGCAGTTTAAACCCCGGGACGGGGGGAAAGACCCAGTACTTC. The J gene is TRBJ2-5, the V gene TRBV27, with 7 bases lining up with TRBD2. The ends lost 2 bases at V and 6 bases at J; junction bases unmatched: 12. CDR3 length equals 16 residues. Looked up from germline, CDR1 is MNHEY and CDR2 is SMNVEV (reference sequence).

The chain uses TRBV6-5 and TRBJ2-7, with 10 bases identical to TRBD1. The CDR3 length is 15 residues. Germline V gene data show CDR1 as MNHEY and CDR2 as SVGAGI. After removal of 5 bases from V and 6 bases from J, the junction contained 10 bases not matched to a gene. The CDR3 loop is CASSRGPGQGSEQYF. CDR3 DNA sequence: TGTGCCAGCAGTAGAGGACCGGGACAGGGGAGCGAGCAGTACTTC.

There are a few counts of this clone. V is TRBV11-2 and J is TRBJ1-1, with no clear D. Germline-derived CDR1 and CDR2 are SGHAT and FQNNGV. V shed 3 bases and J shed 4 bases, with 15 bases lying between them. The length of the CDR3 is 15 residues. CDR3 sequence (DNA): TGTGCCAGCAGCTTCGGCAATTCGATGGGCACTGAAGCTTTCTTT. The encoded protein is CASSFGNSMGTEAFF.

Remarks on this clone: A much more abundant neighbour one base away suggests this may be a read error. The chain is built from TRBV5-6 and TRBJ2-3; 9 bases fit TRBD2. This CDR3 comprises 15 residues. J gave up 0 bases and V 1 base, and 0 bases lay outside the gene matches. Germline V gene data show CDR1 as SGHDT and CDR2 as YYEEEE. CDR3 coding DNA: TGTGCCAGCAGCTTGACTAGCGGGAGCACAGATACGCAGTATTTT. As protein: CASSLTSGSTDTQYF.

This clone appeared once. CDR3 sequence reads: CASSVGTVQYF. The CDR3, as DNA: TGTGCCAGCAGTGTTGGGACCGTGCAGTACTTC. The V and J genes are TRBV2 and TRBJ2-5; the D call may be TRBD1 or TRBD2 (5 bases each). The CDR3 contains 11 residues. V was cut by 4 bases and J by 11 bases, with 11 bases left in between. Germline V CDR1 and CDR2: SNHLY, FYNNEI.

The chain has TRBV28 and TRBJ2-7, with TRBD2 identical over 8 bases. This CDR3 has 15 residues. The ends lost 2 bases at V and 2 bases at J; junction bases unmatched: 5. Germline CDR1 is MDHEN and CDR2 is SYDVKM. CDR3 nucleotide sequence: TGTGCCAGCAGTTTAATGGGACTAGTGGCCTACGAGCAGTACTTC. Residues: CASSLMGLVAYEQYF.

The V and J genes are TRBV5-1 and TRBJ1-3; D remains unclear. V was cut by 4 bases and J by 1 base, with 12 bases left in between. The germline V gene encodes CDR1 SGHRS and CDR2 YFSETQ. This CDR3 comprises 15 residues. The CDR3 DNA follows: TGCGCCAGCAGCCTTGGCTCGGTTTCTGGAAACACCATATATTTT. Its translation: CASSLGSVSGNTIYF.

The chain uses TRBV4-1 and TRBJ1-5; 8 bases match TRBD1. The V segment lost 3 bases and the J segment 1 base; nucleotides outside the gene matches: 11. This CDR3 region has 18 residues. From germline, CDR1 is MGHRA and CDR2 YSYEKL. CDR3 nucleotide sequence: TGCGCCAGCAGCCATGAGCCCGGGACAGGTAGGAGCAATCAGCCCCAGCATTTT. Translation: CASSHEPGTGRSNQPQHF.

This clone was seen a handful of times. This chain uses TRBV5-8 with TRBJ1-5; D gene uncertain. The CDR3 extends over 13 amino acids. The V gene's germline CDR1 is SGHTS and CDR2 YDEGEE. V dropped 5 bases and J dropped 5 bases, with 11 bases sitting between them. CDR3 protein: CASSRRVDQPQHF. In DNA form, the CDR3 reads TGTGCCAGCAGTCGGCGGGTCGATCAGCCCCAGCATTTT.

This clone was observed a handful of times. Other DNA sequences from this sample encode an identical CDR3 as well. This chain links TRBV7-2 with TRBJ1-5; D is uncertain. V lost 5 bases to trimming and J lost 4 bases, with 6 bases between them. This CDR3 has 12 amino acids. Germline CDR1 reads SGHTA; CDR2 reads FQGNSA. CDR3 sequence reads: CASSPGNQPQHF. The CDR3 bases are TGTGCCAGCAGCCCGGGTAATCAGCCCCAGCATTTT. The entire variable domain, with the rest obtained from reference TRBV7-2 and TRBJ1-5, is as follows: GAGVSQSPSNKVTEKGKDVELRCDPISGHTALYWYRQSLGQGLEFLIYFQGNSAPDKSGLPSDRFSAERTGGSVSTLTIQRTQQEDSAVYLCASSPGNQPQHFGDGTRLSIL.

The CDR3 here is CASSWATSYNEQFF. Here the CDR3 DNA reads TGCGCCAGCAGCTGGGCCACGTCCTACAATGAGCAGTTCTTC. The chain links TRBV5-1 to TRBJ2-1; D is undetermined. Trimming took 3 bases from V and 1 from J, leaving 8 bases between them. CDR1 is SGHRS and CDR2 is YFSETQ in the germline V gene. The CDR3 sequence is 14 residues long.

This clone was found a few times. The chain uses TRBV6-1 and TRBJ2-1; 7 nucleotides line up with TRBD2. Trimming cost V 3 bases and J 4 bases; bases outside gene matches: 6. Germline assignment: CDR1 MNHNS and CDR2 SASEGT. The CDR3 length is 15 residues. The CDR3 bases are TGTGCCAGCAGTGATGGTCTAGCGGATTACAATGAGCAGTTCTTC. Translating it yields CASSDGLADYNEQFF.

The CDR3 here is CASSRDRSSYEQYF. As DNA, the CDR3 is TGCGCCAGCAGCCGGGACAGGAGCTCCTACGAGCAGTACTTC. The rearrangement links TRBV5-1 to TRBJ2-7; the match to TRBD1 covers 8 bases. J gave up 0 bases and V 4 bases, and 3 bases lay outside the gene matches. The CDR3 is 14 residues long. Looked up from germline, CDR1 is SGHRS and CDR2 is YFSETQ.

The CDR3 sequence: CASSLGGTMGSNQPQHF. CDR3 bases: TGTGCCAGCAGCTTAGGGGGGACAATGGGGAGCAATCAGCCCCAGCATTTT. V and J are TRBV7-2 and TRBJ1-5, with D possibly being TRBD1 (6 bases). The CDR3 covers 17 residues. CDR1 is SGHTA, CDR2 FQGNSA, per germline. V dropped 1 base and J dropped 1 base, with 14 bases sitting between them.

This rearrangement joins TRBV30 to TRBJ2-1, with D tentatively TRBD2 (6 bases). CDR1 and CDR2 (germline): GTSNPN, SVGIG (reference sequence). With 0 bases removed from V and 0 bases from J, the gap between germline ends came to 9 bases. The CDR3 contains 15 residues. As DNA, the CDR3 is TGTGCCTGGAGTGTAGACGGGAGCTCCTACAATGAGCAGTTCTTC. It translates to CAWSVDGSSYNEQFF.

This rearrangement joins TRBV19 to TRBJ1-2; possibly TRBD1 for D (5 bases). CDR1 is LNHDA, CDR2 SQIVND, per germline (reference sequence). The CDR3 runs 13 residues. V gave up 7 bases and J gave up 8 bases, with 17 bases separating them. Here the CDR3 DNA reads TGTGCCAGTATCACGCCGGGACTGGGAGGCTACACCTTC. It codes for CASITPGLGGYTF.

This clone appeared once. The sample has other DNA sequences that encode this CDR3 too. V gene TRBV27 combines with J gene TRBJ2-7; D is perhaps TRBD2 (6 bases). Trimming shortened V by 5 bases and J by 1 base, and 12 bases separated the two germline ends. The CDR3 totals 14 residues. Germline V gene lookup returns CDR1 MNHEY and CDR2 SMNVEV (reference sequence). The CDR3 nucleotides read TGTGCCAGCAGTCCACGGGACTTATCCTACGAGCAGTACTTC. Its translation: CASSPRDLSYEQYF.

With regard to this clone: This sequence may be a read error, since a much larger clone differs from it by one base. The chain is built from TRBV7-9 and TRBJ2-2, with D hard to call. This CDR3 is 13 amino acids long. The germline V gene encodes CDR1 SEHNR and CDR2 FQNEAQ (reference sequence). The ends were cut back, 2 bases at V and 1 base at J, with 2 bases in the middle. CDR3 DNA: TGTGCCAGCAGCTTACTGAACACCGGGGAGCTGTTTTTT. This sequence encodes CASSLLNTGELFF.

This clone was detected only a few times. The CDR3 region has the DNA TGTGCCAGCAGCCCACGTGCGGGACAGGGCGGTGGTGAAGCTTTCTTT. Encoded protein: CASSPRAGQGGGEAFF. The V gene is TRBV9, the J gene TRBJ1-1; 9 nucleotides align to TRBD1. CDR1 is SGDLS, CDR2 YYNGEE, per germline. Trimming cost V 4 bases and J 7 bases; bases outside gene matches: 14. This CDR3 has 16 residues.